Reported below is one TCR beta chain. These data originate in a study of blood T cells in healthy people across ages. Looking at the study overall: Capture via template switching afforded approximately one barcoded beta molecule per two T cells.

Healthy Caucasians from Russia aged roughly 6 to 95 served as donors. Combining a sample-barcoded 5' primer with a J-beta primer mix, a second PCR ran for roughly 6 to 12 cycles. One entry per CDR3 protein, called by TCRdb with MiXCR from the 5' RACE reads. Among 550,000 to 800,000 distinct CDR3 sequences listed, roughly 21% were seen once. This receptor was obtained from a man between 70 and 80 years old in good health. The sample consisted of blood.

The CDR3 coding sequence is TGTGCCAGCAGCTTACCTAGCGGGGCCCCCACGAGTGTCAACGAGCAGTACTTC. Amino acids: CASSLPSGAPTSVNEQYF. The rearrangement joins TRBV11-2 to TRBJ2-7; 9 positions match TRBD2. Losses at the gene ends were 2 bases for V and 5 bases for J; bases not matched to a gene: 16. The V gene's germline CDR1 is SGHAT and CDR2 FQNNGV. The CDR3 sequence is 18 residues long.